Following are 21 T cell receptor beta chains from one sample sequenced in a study of blood T cells in healthy people across ages. A second PCR of 7 to 11 cycles used a sample-barcoded 5' primer and a J-beta primer mix. TCRdb re-analysed the 5' RACE reads in MiXCR, keeping a single row per CDR3 protein. In the table there are around 990,000 distinct CDR3 sequences, approximately 25% of which are singletons. The same data also contributed to another study, on T cells of mothers and their children.

Sequencing was carried out using blood. These receptors were collected from a girl between 2 and 10 years old in good health.

V and J are TRBV7-3 and TRBJ2-6; the D call may be TRBD1 or TRBD2 (5 bases each). The CDR3 totals 15 residues. V shed 1 base and J shed 2 bases, with 6 bases lying between them. Looked up from germline, CDR1 is SGHTA and CDR2 is FQGTGA. CDR3: CASSLRGTGANVLTF. CDR3 bases: TGTGCCAGCAGCTTAAGGGGGACTGGGGCCAACGTCCTGACTTTC.

This clonotype was found a few times. The rearrangement links TRBV7-9 to TRBJ1-4; D unclear. CDR3 length: 15 amino acids. The V gene lost 5 bases and the J gene lost 0 bases, with 10 bases spanning the gap. Germline assignment: CDR1 SEHNR and CDR2 FQNEAQ (reference sequence). The CDR3 sequence is CASSGELATNEKLFF. In nucleotides, the CDR3 is TGTGCCAGCAGCGGGGAGCTAGCAACTAATGAAAAACTGTTTTTT.

The chain is built from TRBV11-2 and TRBJ2-3; 12 bases agree with TRBD2. J was trimmed by 4 bases and V by 6 bases; bases with no gene match: 5. CDR1 is SGHAT, CDR2 FQNNGV, per germline. The CDR3 covers 15 residues. This chain's CDR3 is CASRSSGRGADTQYF. For the CDR3, the DNA is TGTGCCAGCAGGTCTAGCGGGAGGGGTGCAGATACGCAGTATTTT.

CDR3 in DNA: TGCAGTGCTAGAGGGGAGTCCTACGAGCAGTACTTC. This encodes CSARGESYEQYF. The chain joins TRBV20-1 to TRBJ2-7, with D possibly matching TRBD2 (5 bases). The V gene lost 1 base and the J gene lost 1 base, with 5 bases spanning the gap. This CDR3 is 12 amino acids long. Germline loops: CDR1 DFQATT, CDR2 SNEGSKA (reference sequence).

This clonotype turned up a few times. The J gene is TRBJ1-5, the V gene TRBV7-2, with TRBD1 as a possible D gene (6 bases). Germline values: CDR1 SGHTA, CDR2 FQGNSA. The ends were cut back, 1 base at V and 3 bases at J, with 10 bases in the middle. There are 15 residues in the CDR3. CDR3 sequence reads: CASSLEDSFNQPQHF. The CDR3 DNA follows: TGTGCCAGCAGCTTAGAGGACAGCTTCAATCAGCCCCAGCATTTT.

The chain combines TRBV29-1 with TRBJ2-5; TRBD1 matches at 9 bases. The J call may be in error: the DNA end matches TRBJ2-1 better. CDR1 SQVTM and CDR2 ANQGSEA come from the germline V gene. This CDR3 contains 13 residues. The DNA of the CDR3 is TGCAGCGTCCGGGACAGGGTGATGTATGAGCAGTTCTTC. It codes for CSVRDRVMYEQFF.

The gene calls are TRBV10-3 and TRBJ2-5; D possibly corresponds to TRBD2 (5 bases). The assigned J gene may be wrong: the sequence end matches TRBJ2-7 better. Germline CDR1 ENHRY, CDR2 SYGVKD. The length of the CDR3 is 15 residues. Here the CDR3 DNA reads TGTGCCACCGCCCTCTCTATGGGAGAACGGGACGAGCAGTACTTC. Translated: CATALSMGERDEQYF.

V is TRBV7-2 and J is TRBJ1-2; 7 bases match TRBD1. Looked up from germline, CDR1 is SGHTA and CDR2 is FQGNSA. The CDR3 loop spans 13 amino acids. The V segment lost 1 base and the J segment 8 bases; nucleotides outside the gene matches: 4. CDR3 nucleotide sequence: TGTGCCAGCAGCTTAGGGGCAGGGGGAGGCTACACCTTC. It codes for CASSLGAGGGYTF. Supplemented by reference TRBV7-2 and TRBJ1-2, the full variable domain reads GAGVSQSPSNKVTEKGKDVELRCDPISGHTALYWYRQSLGQGLEFLIYFQGNSAPDKSGLPSDRFSAERTGGSVSTLTIQRTQQEDSAVYLCASSLGAGGGYTFGSGTRLTVV.

This chain uses TRBV12-3 or TRBV12-4 with TRBJ2-3; D unresolved. The CDR3 length is 13 residues. With 6 bases removed from V and 2 bases from J, the gap between germline ends came to 9 bases. CDR3 amino acids: CASRPRNTDTQYF. Written as DNA, the CDR3 is TGTGCCAGCAGACCCCGAAACACAGATACGCAGTATTTT.

This clonotype was found a few times. The J gene is TRBJ1-4, the V gene TRBV19; D not resolved. Between the trimmed V and J ends, which lost 4 bases and 3 bases, there was a span of 15 bases. This CDR3 has 16 residues. The germline gives CDR1 LNHDA, CDR2 SQIVND (reference sequence). The CDR3 DNA follows: TGTGCCAGTAGTAACCCTCGACAATCACCTAATGAAAAACTGTTTTTT. Its protein product is CASSNPRQSPNEKLFF.

This clonotype has a count of ten or more. The rearrangement uses TRBV12-5 and TRBJ2-1, with TRBD2 as a possible D gene (6 bases). The CDR3 loop spans 14 amino acids. Trimming removed 3 bases at V and 7 bases at J, with 13 bases between. Per germline, CDR1 LGHNT and CDR2 FRNRAP. In nucleotides, the CDR3 is TGTGCTAGTGGTTTCGGCGGGGAAGGTAATGAGCAGTTCTTC. It translates to CASGFGGEGNEQFF.

Of note for this clonotype: A read error may produce the germline difference seen at one junction end. This chain joins TRBV20-1 and TRBJ1-5; 9 nucleotides align to TRBD1. CDR3 length: 14 amino acids. Germline lookup yields CDR1 DFQATT and CDR2 SNEGSKA (reference sequence). For the CDR3, the DNA is TGCGGTGCTAGTTCGGGACAGGGTATACAGCCCCAGCATTTT. Its translation: CGASSGQGIQPQHF.

This rearrangement joins TRBV18 to TRBJ1-3; no reliable D call. Germline-derived CDR1 and CDR2 are KGHSH and LQKENI. This CDR3 has 13 residues. Trimming pared 2 bases from V and 0 bases from J, leaving 2 bases between. The CDR3 region is CASSPISGNTIYF. CDR3 nucleotide sequence: TGTGCCAGCTCACCAATCTCTGGAAACACCATATATTTT.

V and J are TRBV29-1 and TRBJ2-5; TRBD1 matches 9 bases. The CDR3 extends over 14 amino acids. V was pared by 6 bases and J by 3 bases, with 8 bases of the junction left unmatched. The germline V gene encodes CDR1 SQVTM and CDR2 ANQGSEA. CDR3 loop: CSVRGTGRKETQYF. The DNA of the CDR3 is TGCAGCGTCCGCGGGACAGGGCGGAAAGAGACCCAGTACTTC.

This sequence joins TRBV4-3 and TRBJ2-1; D call uncertain. This CDR3 is built from 14 residues. Looked up from germline, CDR1 is LGHNA and CDR2 is YSLEER. Trimming cost V 1 base and J 7 bases, with 11 bases left between them. CDR3 region: CASSQGVGSNEQFF. CDR3 DNA: TGCGCCAGCAGCCAAGGTGTCGGATCGAATGAGCAGTTCTTC.

The rearrangement links TRBV21-1 to TRBJ2-7; the DNA was not used to check the table's D call, TRBD2. TRBV21-1 is a pseudogene. The CDR3 length is 15 residues. The CDR3 spells CASSKTSGNPYEQYF. The CDR3 DNA follows: TGTGCCAGCAGCAAGACTAGCGGGAATCCCTACGAGCAGTACTTC.

Here the CDR3 DNA reads TGCGCCAGCAGCACCGACAGACCCTATAATTCACCCCTCCACTTT. Residues: CASSTDRPYNSPLHF. V is TRBV5-1 and J is TRBJ1-6, with a possible D match to TRBD1 (5 bases). CDR1 SGHRS and CDR2 YFSETQ come from the germline V gene. V was pared by 4 bases and J by 2 bases, with 10 bases between. The CDR3 loop spans 15 amino acids. The full variable domain, completed using reference TRBV5-1 and TRBJ1-6, is KAGVTQTPRYLIKTRGQQVTLSCSPISGHRSVSWYQQTPGQGLQFLFEYFSETQRNKGNFPGRFSGRQFSNSRSEMNVSTLELGDSALYLCASSTDRPYNSPLHFGNGTRLTVT.

V usage is TRBV11-2 and J usage is TRBJ2-1; weak D call: TRBD1 (5 bases). Germline loops: CDR1 SGHAT, CDR2 FQNNGV. The CDR3 spans 16 residues. V shed 5 bases and J shed 0 bases, with 14 bases lying between them. The CDR3 DNA follows: TGTGCCAGCAGCCCGACGGACATAAGCTCCTACAATGAGCAGTTCTTC. Its translation is CASSPTDISSYNEQFF.

This clonotype was counted a few times. This sequence joins TRBV29-1 and TRBJ2-6; D remains unclear. Trimming removed 5 bases from V and 4 bases from J, with 9 bases in between. CDR1 is SQVTM, CDR2 ANQGSEA, per germline. The CDR3 loop spans 13 amino acids. CDR3 amino acids: CSVSQGGANVLTF. The DNA of the CDR3 is TGCAGCGTTTCGCAAGGAGGGGCCAACGTCCTGACTTTC.

The chain combines TRBV6-1 with TRBJ2-3, with a weak D call TRBD2 (6 bases). Trimming shortened V by 3 bases and J by 6 bases, and 7 bases separated the two germline ends. CDR1 is MNHNS and CDR2 is SASEGT in the germline V gene. The CDR3 has 12 amino acids. For the CDR3, the DNA is TGTGCCAGCAGTGAGGGGAGGGATACGCAGTATTTT. This gives the protein CASSEGRDTQYF.

The sample holds a few counts of this clonotype. This chain joins TRBV29-1 and TRBJ1-1, with D tentatively TRBD1 (5 bases). V was clipped by 6 bases and J by 0 bases, with 11 bases between them. The CDR3 extends over 13 amino acids. Germline CDR1 reads SQVTM; CDR2 reads ANQGSEA. The CDR3 sequence is CSVWGRMNTEAFF. Written as DNA, the CDR3 is TGCAGCGTATGGGGGAGGATGAACACTGAAGCTTTCTTT.